This T cell receptor (beta chain) was sequenced for a study of shared clonotypes between healthy human individuals. Trimming left V 5 bases short and J 4 bases short, with 14 bases between. Germline lookup yields CDR1 MNHEY and CDR2 SMNVEV (reference sequence). The CDR3 is 14 residues long. Of note for this clone: No antigen is known for it.

At a deep level, the assay was run. Original methodology: ImmunoSEQ supplied junction-only sequences lacking quality scores, so filtering was different. TCRdb keeps only in-frame clones here, not all; method: immunoSEQ multiplex PCR. Clone size and V and J calls were adopted from that table, with D and trimming inferred from the DNA. The sample carries about 710,000 clones, over 60% recorded once. Study outcomes and limitations: An anticipated effect of sequencing depth on clonotype sharing among donors was recognized.

Sequences were obtained from memory CD4+ T cells sorted from blood. The subset was: CD45RA-negative fraction. The chain recombines TRBV27 with TRBJ1-1; a weak D match, TRBD1 (6 bases). The sequence came from a woman in her twenties or thirties in good health. CDR3 DNA sequence: TGTGCCAGCAGTATCACTCAGGGGCCCACTGAAGCTTTCTTT. It translates to CASSITQGPTEAFF.